This T cell receptor (beta chain) was profiled in a study of blood T cell repertoires in COVID-19. Overall study context: Samples taken during acute and convalescent COVID-19 were collected in the United States, Italy and Spain. PBMCs, B-cell-depleted T cells, or T cells provided the cDNA or gDNA that made up the material.

CDR3 length: 17 amino acids. V was clipped by 3 bases and J by 9 bases; unmatched bases: 15. CDR1 and CDR2 (germline): MGHDK, SYGVNS. The authors' processing: Cell counts per sample came from amplifying reference gene primers. The data were produced by immunoSEQ multiplex PCR, yet TCRdb's version contains in-frame clones alone and is incomplete. D and trimming come from the DNA, and the V and J calls and clone size come from that table. In the table there are 100,000 to 150,000 clones, 88% of which are singletons. The chain joins TRBV25-1 to TRBJ2-2, with 8 bases lining up with TRBD1. The material sequenced was peripheral blood. This receptor was taken from a woman of 80 years or more with acute or convalescent COVID-19. The chain's CDR3 is CASSDDRGVFYGRELFF. The CDR3 nucleotides are TGTGCCAGCAGTGATGACAGGGGAGTTTTTTATGGGAGGGAGCTGTTTTTT.